Shown below are 15 T cell receptor beta chains from a single sample sequenced in a study of T cell responses to AZD1222 COVID-19 vaccine. The assay was immunoSEQ multiplex PCR, and TCRdb's table has in-frame clones only and misses some. The table lists around 140,000 clones, approximately 90% of them singletons. Sample: peripheral blood, taken 28 days after the second AZD1222 dose. All receptors come from an adult who received the AZD1222 COVID-19 vaccine.

This clone occurred once. The same CDR3 also results from other DNA sequences found in this sample. CDR3 nucleotides: TGTGCCAGCAGTTACTCCGGGGGTGGCTACACCTTC. This translates into CASSYSGGGYTF. The chain recombines TRBV6-6 with TRBJ1-2, with D possibly TRBD1 on 5 matching bases. Between the trimmed V and J ends, which lost 0 bases and 7 bases, there was a span of 6 bases. The CDR3 has 12 amino acids. Germline V lookup: CDR1 MNHNY, CDR2 SVGAGI (reference sequence).

The CDR3 here is CSVEETGQETYEQYF. CDR3 sequence (DNA): TGCAGCGTTGAAGAAACAGGGCAGGAGACGTACGAGCAGTACTTC. The rearrangement uses TRBV29-1 and TRBJ2-7, with D tentatively TRBD1 (6 bases). V was clipped by 0 bases and J by 4 bases, with 16 bases between them. This CDR3 is 15 amino acids long. Germline V gives CDR1 SQVTM, CDR2 ANQGSEA.

This chain joins TRBV19 and TRBJ2-6; a possible D gene is TRBD2 (5 bases). Germline CDR1 and CDR2: LNHDA and SQIVND (reference sequence). This CDR3 region has 14 residues. Trimming took off 6 bases at V and 0 bases at J, with 6 bases between the two ends. DNA for the CDR3: TGTGCCAGTAGACGGGGCTCTGGGGCCAACGTCCTGACTTTC. As protein: CASRRGSGANVLTF.

This rearrangement joins TRBV6-5 to TRBJ1-2; no firm D call. Trimming pared 6 bases from V and 2 bases from J, leaving 7 bases between. CDR3 size: 12 residues. The germline V gene encodes CDR1 MNHEY and CDR2 SVGAGI. CDR3 amino acids: CASRTVNYGYTF. In DNA, the CDR3 is TGTGCCAGCAGGACGGTGAACTATGGCTACACCTTC.

This clone was seen a handful of times. This chain joins TRBV7-9 and TRBJ2-1; D not certain. Germline CDR1 SEHNR, CDR2 FQNEAQ (reference sequence). This CDR3 region has 15 residues. The V and J ends lost 5 bases and 8 bases respectively, with 19 bases between them. CDR3 residues: CASSPRTSKGYEQFF. DNA of the CDR3: TGTGCCAGCAGCCCCCGGACGTCAAAGGGATATGAGCAGTTCTTC.

This chain uses TRBV12-3 or TRBV12-4 with TRBJ1-2, with D unclear. This CDR3 contains 13 residues. V shed 5 bases and J shed 0 bases, with 7 bases lying between them. The CDR3 sequence: CASSPQTNYGYTF. CDR3 nucleotide sequence: TGTGCCAGCAGTCCACAGACTAACTATGGCTACACCTTC.

This chain joins TRBV12-3 or TRBV12-4 and TRBJ2-3, with D unclear. V was clipped by 4 bases and J by 3 bases, with 8 bases between them. The CDR3 runs 13 residues. In nucleotides, the CDR3 is TGTGCCAGCAGTTGGAGTGGAACAGATACGCAGTATTTT. As protein: CASSWSGTDTQYF.

The chain recombines TRBV7-9 with TRBJ2-1, with 8 bases that match TRBD2. Germline CDR1 reads SEHNR; CDR2 reads FQNEAQ (reference sequence). The CDR3 is 17 amino acids. V lost 3 bases to trimming and J lost 4 bases; unmatched junction nucleotides: 11. The CDR3 region is CASSFLSGDPLYNEQFF. The CDR3 nucleotides are TGTGCCAGCAGCTTCCTTAGCGGGGACCCTCTATACAATGAGCAGTTCTTC.

The V gene is TRBV5-5, the J gene TRBJ2-7; 9 bases are shared with TRBD2. CDR1 and CDR2 (germline): SGHKS, YYEKEE (reference sequence). After removal of 2 bases from V and 3 bases from J, the junction contained 9 bases not matched to a gene. The CDR3 is 16 amino acids. As DNA, the CDR3 is TGTGCCAGCAGCTTAGATGCTAGCGGGATCCTCTACGAGCAGTACTTC. Protein product: CASSLDASGILYEQYF.

This chain links TRBV18 with TRBJ2-3, with 8 bases aligning to TRBD1. Per germline, CDR1 KGHSH and CDR2 LQKENI. The CDR3 extends over 15 amino acids. Trimming cost V 6 bases and J 2 bases; bases outside gene matches: 7. Here the CDR3 reads CASSSGTGYTDTQYF. The CDR3 DNA reads TGTGCCAGCTCGTCCGGGACAGGATACACAGATACGCAGTATTTT.

V and J are TRBV29-1 and TRBJ1-5; no clear D. Trimming cost V 8 bases and J 6 bases, with 17 bases left between them. CDR1 SQVTM and CDR2 ANQGSEA come from the germline V gene. This CDR3 comprises 13 residues. CDR3 loop: CSPPGPGSQPQHF. In DNA form, the CDR3 reads TGCAGCCCCCCGGGTCCGGGAAGTCAGCCCCAGCATTTT.

V and J are TRBV19 and TRBJ1-2, with D unresolved. V was shortened by 3 bases and J by 8 bases, with 31 bases between the two germline ends. The CDR3 is 19 amino acids. Per germline, CDR1 LNHDA and CDR2 SQIVND (reference sequence). The CDR3 region is CASSIGIPEHRLGSRGYTF. In nucleotides, the CDR3 is TGTGCCAGTAGTATTGGTATCCCCGAGCATAGACTCGGGAGTCGGGGCTACACCTTC.

This clone appeared once. The chain combines TRBV9 with TRBJ1-1; the match to TRBD1 covers 7 bases. Trimming removed 4 bases from V and 5 bases from J; junction bases left unmatched: 5. In germline, CDR1 is SGDLS, CDR2 YYNGEE. CDR3 size: 13 residues. Here the CDR3 DNA reads TGTGCCAGCAGCCTAGGGGGCCGGACTGAAGCTTTCTTT. Its translation is CASSLGGRTEAFF.

This clone has just one count. V and J are TRBV10-3 and TRBJ1-1, with a tentative D call TRBD1 (6 bases). This CDR3 spans 15 amino acids. Trimming cost V 0 bases and J 1 base, with 9 bases left between them. The germline V gene has CDR1 ENHRY and CDR2 SYGVKD. The CDR3 sequence is CAISESGGGNTEAFF. The CDR3 DNA reads as TGTGCCATCAGTGAGTCCGGGGGCGGGAACACTGAAGCTTTCTTT.

The chain joins TRBV6-5 to TRBJ1-2; D is perhaps TRBD1 (5 bases). This CDR3 spans 13 amino acids. V lost 7 bases to trimming and J lost 7 bases, with 16 bases between them. From germline, CDR1 is MNHEY and CDR2 SVGAGI. CDR3 residues: CASTGPGGIGYTF. In DNA, the CDR3 is TGTGCCAGCACCGGGCCTGGGGGTATTGGCTACACCTTC.